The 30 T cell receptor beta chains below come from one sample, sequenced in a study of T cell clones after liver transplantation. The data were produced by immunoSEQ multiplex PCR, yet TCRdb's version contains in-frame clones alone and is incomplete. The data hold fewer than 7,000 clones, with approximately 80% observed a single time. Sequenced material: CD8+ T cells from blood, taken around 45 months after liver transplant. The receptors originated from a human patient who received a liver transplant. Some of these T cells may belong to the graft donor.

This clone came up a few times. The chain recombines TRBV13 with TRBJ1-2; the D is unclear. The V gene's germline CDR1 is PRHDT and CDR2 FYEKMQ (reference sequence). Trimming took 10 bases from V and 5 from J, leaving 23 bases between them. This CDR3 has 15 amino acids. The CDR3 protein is CATLPEGRLRYGYTF. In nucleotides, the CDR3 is TGTGCCACCCTCCCCGAGGGTCGTCTAAGGTATGGCTACACCTTC.

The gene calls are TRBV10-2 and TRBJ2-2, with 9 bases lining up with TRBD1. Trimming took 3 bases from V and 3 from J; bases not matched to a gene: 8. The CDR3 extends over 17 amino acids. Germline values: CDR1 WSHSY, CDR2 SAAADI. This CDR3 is CASSDAGQGLDTGELFF. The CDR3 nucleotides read TGCGCCAGCAGTGATGCCGGACAGGGGTTGGACACCGGGGAGCTGTTTTTT.

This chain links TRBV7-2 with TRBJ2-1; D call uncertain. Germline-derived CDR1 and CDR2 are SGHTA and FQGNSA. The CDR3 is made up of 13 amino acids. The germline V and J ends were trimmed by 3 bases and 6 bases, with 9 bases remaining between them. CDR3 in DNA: TGTGCCAGCAGCTTGAACCATCCCAATGAGCAGTTCTTC. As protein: CASSLNHPNEQFF. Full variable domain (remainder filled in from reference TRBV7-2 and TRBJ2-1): GAGVSQSPSNKVTEKGKDVELRCDPISGHTALYWYRQSLGQGLEFLIYFQGNSAPDKSGLPSDRFSAERTGGSVSTLTIQRTQQEDSAVYLCASSLNHPNEQFFGPGTRLTVL.

DNA of the CDR3: TGTGCCAGCAGCGCGCCACTAGCGGGCGAGAACACCGGGGAGCTGTTTTTT. Amino acids: CASSAPLAGENTGELFF. V and J are TRBV7-3 and TRBJ2-2, with 9 nucleotides matching TRBD2. After removal of 5 bases from V and 1 base from J, the junction contained 8 bases not matched to a gene. Per germline, CDR1 SGHTA and CDR2 FQGTGA. This CDR3 comprises 17 residues.

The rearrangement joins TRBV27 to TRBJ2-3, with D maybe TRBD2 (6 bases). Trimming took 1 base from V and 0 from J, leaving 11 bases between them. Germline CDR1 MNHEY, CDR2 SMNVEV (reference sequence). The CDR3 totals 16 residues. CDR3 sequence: CASSLYTGLSTDTQYF. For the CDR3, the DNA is TGTGCCAGCAGTTTATACACCGGACTAAGCACAGATACGCAGTATTTT.

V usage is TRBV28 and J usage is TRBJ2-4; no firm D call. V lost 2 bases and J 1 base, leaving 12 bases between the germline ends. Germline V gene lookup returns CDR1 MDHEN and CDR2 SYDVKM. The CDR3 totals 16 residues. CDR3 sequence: CASSLVGTGAKNIQYF. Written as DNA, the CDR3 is TGTGCCAGCAGTTTAGTGGGAACCGGGGCCAAAAACATTCAGTACTTC.

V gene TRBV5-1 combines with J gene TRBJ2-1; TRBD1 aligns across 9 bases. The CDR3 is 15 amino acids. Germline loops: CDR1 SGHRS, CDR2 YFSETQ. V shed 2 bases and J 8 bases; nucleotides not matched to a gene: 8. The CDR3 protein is CASSFTRDRVDEQFF. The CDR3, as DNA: TGCGCCAGCAGCTTCACCCGGGACAGGGTAGATGAGCAGTTCTTC.

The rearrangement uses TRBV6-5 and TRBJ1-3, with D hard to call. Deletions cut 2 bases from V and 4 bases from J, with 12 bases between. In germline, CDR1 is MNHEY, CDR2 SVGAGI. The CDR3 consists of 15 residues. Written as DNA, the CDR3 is TGTGCCAGCAGTTACGGGAGGACCCCCGGAAACACCATATATTTT. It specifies CASSYGRTPGNTIYF.

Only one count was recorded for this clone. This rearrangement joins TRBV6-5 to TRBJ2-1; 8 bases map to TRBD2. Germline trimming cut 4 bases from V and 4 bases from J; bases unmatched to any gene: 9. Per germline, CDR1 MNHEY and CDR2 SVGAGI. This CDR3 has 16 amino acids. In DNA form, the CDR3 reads TGTGCCAGCAGTTCCCTAACTAGCGGCGGGTACAATGAGCAGTTCTTC. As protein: CASSSLTSGGYNEQFF.

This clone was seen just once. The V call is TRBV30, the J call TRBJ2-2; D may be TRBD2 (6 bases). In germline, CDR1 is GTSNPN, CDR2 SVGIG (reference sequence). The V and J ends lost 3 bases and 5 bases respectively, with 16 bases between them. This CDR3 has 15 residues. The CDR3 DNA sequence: TGTGCCTGGAGCATGGACTACTTGGGGACCGGGGAGCTGTTTTTT. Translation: CAWSMDYLGTGELFF.

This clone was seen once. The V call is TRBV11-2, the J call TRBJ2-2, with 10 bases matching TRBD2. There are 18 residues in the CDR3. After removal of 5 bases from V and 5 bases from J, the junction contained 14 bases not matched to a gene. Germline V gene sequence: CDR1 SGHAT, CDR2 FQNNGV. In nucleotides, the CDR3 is TGTGCCAGCAGCAACCCCTCTAGCGGGAGCACCCCAACCGGGGAGCTGTTTTTT. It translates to CASSNPSSGSTPTGELFF.

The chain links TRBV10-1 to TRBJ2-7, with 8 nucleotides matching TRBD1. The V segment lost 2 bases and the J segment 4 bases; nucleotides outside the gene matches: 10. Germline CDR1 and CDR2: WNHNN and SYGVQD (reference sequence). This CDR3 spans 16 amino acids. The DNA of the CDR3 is TGCGCCAGCAGTGAGGATCGTGGGACAGGACAATACGAGCAGTACTTC. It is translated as CASSEDRGTGQYEQYF.

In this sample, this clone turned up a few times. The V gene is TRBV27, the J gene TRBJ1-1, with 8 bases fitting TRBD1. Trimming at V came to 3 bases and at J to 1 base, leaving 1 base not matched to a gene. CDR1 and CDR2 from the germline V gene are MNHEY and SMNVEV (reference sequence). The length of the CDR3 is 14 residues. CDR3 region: CASSFTGGNTEAFF. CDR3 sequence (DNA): TGTGCCAGCAGTTTTACAGGGGGGAACACTGAAGCTTTCTTT.

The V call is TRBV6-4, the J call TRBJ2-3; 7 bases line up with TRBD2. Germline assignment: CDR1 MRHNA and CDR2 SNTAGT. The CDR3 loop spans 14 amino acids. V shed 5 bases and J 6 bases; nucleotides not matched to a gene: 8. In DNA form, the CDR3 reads TGTGCCAGCAGTTCCGGACTAGGGACGGATACGCAGTATTTT. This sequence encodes CASSSGLGTDTQYF.

The CDR3 DNA is TGTGCCAGCAGTTTATCGATTGGGCGGGGACGGGGGGAGCAGTACTTC. Its protein product is CASSLSIGRGRGEQYF. The V gene is TRBV27, the J gene TRBJ2-7; maybe TRBD2 (6 bases). Germline V gene sequence: CDR1 MNHEY, CDR2 SMNVEV (reference sequence). V gave up 0 bases and J gave up 7 bases, with 19 bases separating them. The CDR3 length is 16 residues.

The CDR3 sequence is CASSLGKHTEAFF. For the CDR3, the DNA is TGTGCCAGCAGCTTAGGAAAGCACACTGAAGCTTTCTTT. The chain employs TRBV11-3 and TRBJ1-1; D ambiguous. Germline V gene data show CDR1 as SGHNT and CDR2 as YENEEA. V was clipped by 1 base and J by 3 bases, with 6 bases between them. There are 13 residues in the CDR3.

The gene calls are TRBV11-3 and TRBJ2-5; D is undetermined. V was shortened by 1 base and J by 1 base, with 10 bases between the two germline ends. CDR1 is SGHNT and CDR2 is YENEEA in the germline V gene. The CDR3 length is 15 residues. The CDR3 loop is CASSLGGTFQETQYF. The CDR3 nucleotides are TGTGCCAGCAGCTTAGGAGGAACGTTCCAAGAGACCCAGTACTTC.

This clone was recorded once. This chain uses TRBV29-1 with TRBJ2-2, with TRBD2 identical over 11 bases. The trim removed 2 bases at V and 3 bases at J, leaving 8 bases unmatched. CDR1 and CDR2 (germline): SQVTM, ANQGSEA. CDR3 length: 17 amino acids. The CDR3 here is CSVELAGGRSDTGELFF. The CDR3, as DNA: TGCAGCGTTGAACTAGCGGGAGGAAGGAGTGACACCGGGGAGCTGTTTTTT.

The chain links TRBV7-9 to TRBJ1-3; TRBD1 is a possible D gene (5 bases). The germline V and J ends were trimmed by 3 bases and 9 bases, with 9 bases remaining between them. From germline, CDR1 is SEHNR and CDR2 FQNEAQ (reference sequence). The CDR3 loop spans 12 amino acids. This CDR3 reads CASSFLGGTIYF. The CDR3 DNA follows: TGTGCCAGCAGCTTTCTGGGGGGCACCATATATTTT.

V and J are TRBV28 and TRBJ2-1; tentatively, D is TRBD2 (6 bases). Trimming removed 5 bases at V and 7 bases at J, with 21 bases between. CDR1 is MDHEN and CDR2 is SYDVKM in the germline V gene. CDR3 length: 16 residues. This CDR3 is CASSGHRDSHSNEQFF. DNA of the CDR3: TGTGCCAGCAGTGGGCACCGGGACTCCCACTCGAATGAGCAGTTCTTC. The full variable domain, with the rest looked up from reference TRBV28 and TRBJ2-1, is DVKVTQSSRYLVKRTGEKVFLECVQDMDHENMFWYRQDPGLGLRLIYFSYDVKMKEKGDIPEGYSVSREKKERFSLILESASTNQTSMYLCASSGHRDSHSNEQFFGPGTRLTVL.

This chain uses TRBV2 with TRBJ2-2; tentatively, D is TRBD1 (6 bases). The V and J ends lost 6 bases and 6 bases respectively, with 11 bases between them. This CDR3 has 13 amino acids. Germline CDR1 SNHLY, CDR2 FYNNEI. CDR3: CASSPWGPGELFF. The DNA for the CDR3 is TGTGCCAGCAGCCCGTGGGGGCCCGGGGAGCTGTTTTTT. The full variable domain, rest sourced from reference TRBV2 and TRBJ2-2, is EPEVTQTPSHQVTQMGQEVILRCVPISNHLYFYWYRQILGQKVEFLVSFYNNEISEKSEIFDDQFSVERPDGSNFTLKIRSTKLEDSAMYFCASSPWGPGELFFGEGSRLTVL.

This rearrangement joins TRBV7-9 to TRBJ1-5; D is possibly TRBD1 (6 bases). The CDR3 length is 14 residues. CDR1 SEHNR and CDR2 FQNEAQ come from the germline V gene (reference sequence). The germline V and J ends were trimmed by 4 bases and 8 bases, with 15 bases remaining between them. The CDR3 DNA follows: TGTGCCAGCAGCTCAGTTCAGGGGCAGGAGCCCCAGCATTTT. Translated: CASSSVQGQEPQHF.

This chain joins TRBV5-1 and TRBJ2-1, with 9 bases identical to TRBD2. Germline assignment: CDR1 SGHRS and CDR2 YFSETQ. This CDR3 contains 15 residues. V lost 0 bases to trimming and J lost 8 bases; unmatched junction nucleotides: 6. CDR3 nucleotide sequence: TGCGCCAGCAGCTTGGGGCTAGCGGGAAGGGATGAGCAGTTCTTC. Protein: CASSLGLAGRDEQFF.

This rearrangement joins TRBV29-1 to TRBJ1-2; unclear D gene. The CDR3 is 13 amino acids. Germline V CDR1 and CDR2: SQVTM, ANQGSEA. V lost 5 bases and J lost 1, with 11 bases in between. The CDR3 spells CSVPENSNYGYTF. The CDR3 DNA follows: TGCAGCGTTCCAGAGAACAGTAACTATGGCTACACCTTC. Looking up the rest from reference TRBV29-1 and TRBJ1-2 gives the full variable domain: SAVISQKPSRDICQRGTSLTIQCQVDSQVTMMFWYRQQPGQSLTLIATANQGSEATYESGFVIDKFPISRPNLTFSTLTVSNMSPEDSSIYLCSVPENSNYGYTFGSGTRLTVV.

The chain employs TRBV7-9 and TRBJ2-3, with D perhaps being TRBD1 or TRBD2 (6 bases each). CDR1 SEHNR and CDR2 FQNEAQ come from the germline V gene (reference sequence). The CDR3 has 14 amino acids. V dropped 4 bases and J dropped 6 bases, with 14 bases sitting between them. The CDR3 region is CASSSGRGGDTQYF. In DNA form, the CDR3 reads TGTGCCAGCAGCTCGGGCAGGGGAGGTGATACGCAGTATTTT.

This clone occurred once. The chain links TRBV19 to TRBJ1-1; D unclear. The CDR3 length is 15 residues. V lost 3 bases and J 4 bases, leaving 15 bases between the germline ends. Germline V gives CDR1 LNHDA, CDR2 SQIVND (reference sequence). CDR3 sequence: CASSMSRALLTEAFF. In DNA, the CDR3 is TGTGCCAGTAGTATGTCAAGGGCCTTACTCACTGAAGCTTTCTTT. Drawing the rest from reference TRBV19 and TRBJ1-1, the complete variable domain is DGGITQSPKYLFRKEGQNVTLSCEQNLNHDAMYWYRQDPGQGLRLIYYSQIVNDFQKGDIAEGYSVSREKKESFPLTVTSAQKNPTAFYLCASSMSRALLTEAFFGQGTRLTVV.

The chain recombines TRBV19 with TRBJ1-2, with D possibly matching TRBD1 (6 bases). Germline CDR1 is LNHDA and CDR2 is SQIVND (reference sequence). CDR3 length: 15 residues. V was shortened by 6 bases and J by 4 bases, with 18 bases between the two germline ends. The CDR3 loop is CASRSVSGVFYGYTF. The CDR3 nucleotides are TGTGCCAGTAGATCGGTGTCAGGGGTCTTCTATGGCTACACCTTC.

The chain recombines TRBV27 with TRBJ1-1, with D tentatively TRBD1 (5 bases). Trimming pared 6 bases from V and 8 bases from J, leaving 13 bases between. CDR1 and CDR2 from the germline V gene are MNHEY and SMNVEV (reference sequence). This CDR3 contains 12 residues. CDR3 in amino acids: CASRVGGGEAFF. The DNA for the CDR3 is TGTGCCAGCAGGGTGGGCGGGGGAGAAGCTTTCTTT.

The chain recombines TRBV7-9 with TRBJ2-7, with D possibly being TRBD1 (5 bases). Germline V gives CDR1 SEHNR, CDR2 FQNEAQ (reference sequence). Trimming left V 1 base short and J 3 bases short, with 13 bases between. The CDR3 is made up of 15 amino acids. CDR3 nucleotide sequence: TGTGCCAGCAGCTTAGGGCAGGGCGCGCACTACGAGCAGTACTTC. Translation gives CASSLGQGAHYEQYF.

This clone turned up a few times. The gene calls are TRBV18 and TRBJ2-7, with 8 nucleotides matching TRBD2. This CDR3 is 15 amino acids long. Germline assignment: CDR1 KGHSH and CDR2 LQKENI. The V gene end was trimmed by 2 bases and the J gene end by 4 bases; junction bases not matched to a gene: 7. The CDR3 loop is CASSPERERQYEQYF. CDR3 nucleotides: TGTGCCAGCTCACCAGAGCGGGAGCGACAATACGAGCAGTACTTC. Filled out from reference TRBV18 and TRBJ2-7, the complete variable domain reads NAGVMQNPRHLVRRRGQEARLRCSPMKGHSHVYWYRQLPEEGLKFMVYLQKENIIDESGMPKERFSAEFPKEGPSILRIQQVVRGDSAAYFCASSPERERQYEQYFGPGTRLTVT.